The next 30 T cell receptor beta chains were all read from a single sample in a study of cytomegalovirus exposure and HLA in healthy donors. The PCR had 60 Vbeta and 13 Jbeta primers. The table came from immunoSEQ multiplex PCR; TCRdb's copy has only in-frame clones and leaves some out. The sample includes some 120,000 clones, roughly 85% of them seen just once. Sequencing was carried out using PBMCs. The receptors derive from a woman between 40 and 55 years old in good health and CMV-seropositive.

CDR3 protein: CASSPGGSGNTDTQYF. The CDR3 DNA is TGTGCCAGTAGTCCTGGGGGTAGCGGGAACACAGATACGCAGTATTTT. The genes are TRBV19 and TRBJ2-3; TRBD2 aligns across 8 bases. V lost 5 bases and J lost 2; bases outside the gene matches: 9. CDR1 and CDR2 from the germline V gene are LNHDA and SQIVND (reference sequence). The CDR3 consists of 16 residues.

This chain links TRBV23-1 with TRBJ1-2, with 12 nucleotides matching TRBD1. TRBV23-1 is annotated as an ORF whose role is uncertain. V gave up 4 bases and J gave up 8 bases; unmatched junction bases: 11. The CDR3 has 16 amino acids. For the CDR3, the DNA is TGCGCCAGCAGTCGCAACCCGGGACAGGGGGCTGGAGGCTACACCTTC. Translating gives CASSRNPGQGAGGYTF.

The CDR3 sequence is CASSLGEGYGYTF. The CDR3 coding sequence is TGTGCCAGCAGCTTGGGGGAGGGATATGGCTACACCTTC. The V and J genes are TRBV7-3 and TRBJ1-2, with D possibly TRBD1 on 5 matching bases. Germline V gives CDR1 SGHTA, CDR2 FQGTGA. This CDR3 has 13 residues. Trimming stripped 3 bases from V and 5 bases from J, with 10 bases between.

The chain joins TRBV14 to TRBJ1-1; no firm D call. Germline CDR1 SGHDN, CDR2 FVKESK. Trimming shortened V by 2 bases and J by 1 base, and 14 bases separated the two germline ends. This CDR3 spans 16 amino acids. The CDR3 reads CASSQSGFGENTEAFF. The CDR3 bases are TGTGCCAGCAGCCAATCGGGGTTCGGTGAGAACACTGAAGCTTTCTTT.

This clone was seen a handful of times. This rearrangement joins TRBV13 to TRBJ2-3; 9 bases align to TRBD2. In germline, CDR1 is PRHDT, CDR2 FYEKMQ (reference sequence). The CDR3 totals 18 residues. V lost 5 bases and J lost 1; bases outside the gene matches: 13. The CDR3 coding sequence is TGTGCCAGCAGCAGTTTAGGCGGGAGGGTAACGGGCACAGATACGCAGTATTTT. Translation gives CASSSLGGRVTGTDTQYF.

The rearrangement links TRBV6-1 to TRBJ1-1; 7 bases map to TRBD1. Trimming cost V 7 bases and J 2 bases; bases outside gene matches: 7. CDR1 is MNHNS and CDR2 is SASEGT in the germline V gene. The CDR3 loop spans 14 amino acids. CDR3 DNA: TGTGCCAGCAACGTCGGACAGGCAAACACTGAAGCTTTCTTT. This translates into CASNVGQANTEAFF.

The chain recombines TRBV10-3 with TRBJ2-7; 7 bases are shared with TRBD2. The CDR3 is made up of 14 amino acids. Unmatched junction bases numbered 11, after V lost 10 bases and J lost 2 bases. Germline assignment: CDR1 ENHRY and CDR2 SYGVKD. Written as DNA, the CDR3 is TGTGCCACCACTAATGAAGCGGGAACCTACGAGCAGTACTTC. It translates to CATTNEAGTYEQYF.

The J gene is TRBJ1-1, the V gene TRBV2; D gene ambiguous. Germline loops: CDR1 SNHLY, CDR2 FYNNEI. V dropped 7 bases and J dropped 0 bases, with 12 bases sitting between them. This CDR3 region has 14 residues. CDR3 DNA sequence: TGTGCCAGCAACGTTGGAGGGATGAACACTGAAGCTTTCTTT. Translation gives CASNVGGMNTEAFF.

The chain employs TRBV6-1 and TRBJ2-3; 13 bases are a match to TRBD2. V lost 6 bases, J lost 6 bases, and 6 bases stayed unmatched. The CDR3 spans 15 residues. CDR1 MNHNS and CDR2 SASEGT come from the germline V gene. The CDR3 loop reads CASRLLAGGPDTQYF. Written as DNA, the CDR3 is TGTGCCAGCAGGCTACTAGCGGGAGGGCCGGATACGCAGTATTTT.

The J gene is TRBJ2-1, the V gene TRBV9, with 11 positions matching TRBD2. The CDR3 spans 18 residues. CDR1 and CDR2 from the germline V gene are SGDLS and YYNGEE. After removal of 0 bases from V and 3 bases from J, the junction contained 8 bases not matched to a gene. As DNA, the CDR3 is TGTGCCAGCAGCGTAGCGGCTAGCGGGAGGAGTGGCTACAATGAGCAGTTCTTC. Translating it yields CASSVAASGRSGYNEQFF.

The chain employs TRBV5-6 and TRBJ2-1; the match to TRBD2 covers 7 bases. The V gene's germline CDR1 is SGHDT and CDR2 YYEEEE. The CDR3 covers 12 residues. V lost 3 bases, J lost 10 bases, and 4 bases stayed unmatched. The CDR3 DNA is TGTGCCAGCAGCTCGGGGGGATGGGAGCAGTTCTTC. It encodes CASSSGGWEQFF. The whole variable domain, filled in from reference TRBV5-6 and TRBJ2-1, reads DAGVTQSPTHLIKTRGQQVTLRCSPKSGHDTVSWYQQALGQGPQFIFQYYEEEERQRGNFPDRFSGHQFPNYSSELNVNALLLGDSALYLCASSSGGWEQFFGPGTRLTVL.

The rearrangement links TRBV6-4 to TRBJ2-7, with 9 nucleotides matching TRBD1. Unmatched junction bases numbered 10, after V lost 8 bases and J lost 5 bases. CDR1 and CDR2 (germline): MRHNA, SNTAGT. This CDR3 is built from 14 residues. For the CDR3, the DNA is TGTGCCAGCCCCAGTACAGGGGGCTTTGACGAGCAGTACTTC. Its translation is CASPSTGGFDEQYF.

The chain is built from TRBV5-1 and TRBJ2-2; D unresolved. Germline-derived CDR1 and CDR2 are SGHRS and YFSETQ. V lost 0 bases, J lost 4 bases, and 10 bases lay in between. This CDR3 has 15 residues. Here the CDR3 reads CASSLGANPTGELFF. The CDR3 DNA sequence: TGCGCCAGCAGCTTGGGAGCGAACCCCACCGGGGAGCTGTTTTTT.

This clone has only a few counts. The chain uses TRBV11-2 and TRBJ2-2, with D perhaps TRBD2 (5 bases). The CDR3 sequence is 16 residues long. Trimming stripped 2 bases from V and 5 bases from J, with 15 bases between. Germline lookup yields CDR1 SGHAT and CDR2 FQNNGV. The CDR3 nucleotides are TGTGCCAGCAGCTTAAGTACAGTACGGGGTACCGGGGAGCTGTTTTTT. It codes for CASSLSTVRGTGELFF.

The chain links TRBV7-9 to TRBJ2-7; the match to TRBD1 covers 7 bases. V dropped 5 bases and J dropped 5; count of bases not matched to a gene: 6. The CDR3 is 13 residues long. From germline, CDR1 is SEHNR and CDR2 FQNEAQ (reference sequence). CDR3 loop: CASSPTGRDEQYF. As DNA, the CDR3 is TGTGCCAGCAGCCCGACAGGGCGGGACGAGCAGTACTTC. The full variable domain, rest sourced from reference TRBV7-9 and TRBJ2-7, is DTGVSQNPRHKITKRGQNVTFRCDPISEHNRLYWYRQTLGQGPEFLTYFQNEAQLEKSRLLSDRFSAERPKGSFSTLEIQRTEQGDSAMYLCASSPTGRDEQYFGPGTRLTVT.

The gene calls are TRBV21-1 and TRBJ1-1; TRBD1, as called in the table, went unchecked against the DNA. TRBV21-1 is an annotated pseudogene. The length of the CDR3 is 15 residues. This CDR3 is CASSMGDREGTEAFF. CDR3 DNA: TGTGCCAGCAGCATGGGTGACAGGGAAGGGACTGAAGCTTTCTTT.

V gene TRBV18 combines with J gene TRBJ2-7; a possible D gene is TRBD1 (6 bases). V dropped 0 bases and J dropped 3 bases, with 15 bases sitting between them. CDR3 length equals 16 residues. Per germline, CDR1 KGHSH and CDR2 LQKENI. This CDR3 reads CASSPPGRGTLYEQYF. The CDR3 coding sequence is TGTGCCAGCTCACCACCGGGCCGAGGGACACTCTACGAGCAGTACTTC. Filled out from reference TRBV18 and TRBJ2-7, the complete variable domain reads NAGVMQNPRHLVRRRGQEARLRCSPMKGHSHVYWYRQLPEEGLKFMVYLQKENIIDESGMPKERFSAEFPKEGPSILRIQQVVRGDSAAYFCASSPPGRGTLYEQYFGPGTRLTVT.

V and J are TRBV15 and TRBJ2-1; weak D call: TRBD1 (5 bases). The CDR3 consists of 15 residues. Germline loops: CDR1 LNHNV, CDR2 YYDKDF (reference sequence). The germline V and J ends were trimmed by 0 bases and 7 bases, with 13 bases remaining between them. This CDR3 is CATSRDWGSVNEQFF. In nucleotides, the CDR3 is TGTGCCACCAGCAGAGATTGGGGCAGTGTAAATGAGCAGTTCTTC.

The chain has TRBV30 and TRBJ2-5; D is possibly TRBD2 (6 bases). The CDR3 loop spans 14 amino acids. Germline V gene sequence: CDR1 GTSNPN, CDR2 SVGIG (reference sequence). V was pared by 5 bases and J by 4 bases, with 17 bases between. CDR3 bases: TGTGCCTGGGGGGAAAGGAGGGTCCCAGAGACCCAGTACTTC. This encodes CAWGERRVPETQYF.

CDR3 coding DNA: TGTGCCAGCAGGACAGGGAGCAATCAGCCCCAGCATTTT. Protein: CASRTGSNQPQHF. The chain recombines TRBV6-6 with TRBJ1-5; 7 bases match TRBD1. Germline V gene sequence: CDR1 MNHNY, CDR2 SVGAGI (reference sequence). CDR3 size: 13 residues. V lost 6 bases and J lost 1; bases outside the gene matches: 0.

The V gene is TRBV5-6, the J gene TRBJ2-7, with 8 nucleotides matching TRBD1. Germline CDR1 reads SGHDT; CDR2 reads YYEEEE. The trim removed 3 bases at V and 5 bases at J, leaving 4 bases unmatched. The length of the CDR3 is 13 residues. Here the CDR3 DNA reads TGTGCCAGCAGCTGGACAGGGACCCACGAGCAGTACTTC. The encoded protein is CASSWTGTHEQYF.

V usage is TRBV2 and J usage is TRBJ2-1; D ambiguous. V dropped 2 bases and J dropped 7 bases, with 9 bases sitting between them. The CDR3 loop spans 13 amino acids. The germline V gene has CDR1 SNHLY and CDR2 FYNNEI. CDR3 coding DNA: TGTGCCAGCAGTGAAAGCGACTGTAATGAGCAGTTCTTC. Its translation: CASSESDCNEQFF.

The chain is built from TRBV27 and TRBJ2-7; 9 bases are a match to TRBD2. Germline lookup yields CDR1 MNHEY and CDR2 SMNVEV (reference sequence). The length of the CDR3 is 14 residues. V shed 4 bases and J 5 bases; nucleotides not matched to a gene: 6. CDR3 sequence reads: CASSSVAGVHEQYF. CDR3 in DNA: TGTGCCAGCAGTTCGGTAGCGGGAGTCCACGAGCAGTACTTC.

The chain links TRBV12-5 to TRBJ1-2, with 11 nucleotides matching TRBD1. With 0 bases clipped from V and 4 bases from J, the junction kept 7 bases outside the gene matches. The CDR3 is 17 amino acids. Germline-derived CDR1 and CDR2 are LGHNT and FRNRAP. CDR3 loop: CASGLVGQGGTSYGYTF. The CDR3 DNA is TGTGCTAGTGGTTTGGTGGGACAGGGGGGCACGAGCTATGGCTACACCTTC.

In DNA form, the CDR3 reads TGTGCCAGCAGCCCCACTAGCTCCTACGAGCAGTACTTC. This gives the protein CASSPTSSYEQYF. This chain joins TRBV9 and TRBJ2-7, with TRBD2 as a possible D gene (5 bases). The germline V and J ends were trimmed by 4 bases and 0 bases, with 8 bases remaining between them. This CDR3 spans 13 amino acids. Germline V gene data show CDR1 as SGDLS and CDR2 as YYNGEE.

This chain connects TRBV7-8 to TRBJ2-1; 9 nucleotides agree with TRBD2. Germline V gives CDR1 SGHVS, CDR2 FQNEAQ. The CDR3 runs to 17 residues. V lost 6 bases, J lost 1 base, and 10 bases stayed unmatched. The CDR3 DNA is TGTGCCAGCAGTTACGGCTTAGCGGGAGAGTCCTACAATGAGCAGTTCTTC. It codes for CASSYGLAGESYNEQFF.

This chain joins TRBV28 and TRBJ1-1, with 9 bases that match TRBD1. Germline V gene lookup returns CDR1 MDHEN and CDR2 SYDVKM. The length of the CDR3 is 15 residues. With 5 bases clipped from V and 6 bases from J, the junction kept 10 bases outside the gene matches. CDR3 DNA: TGTGCCAGCAGTCCGCCGGACAGGGGAGAAGCTGAAGCTTTCTTT. This gives the protein CASSPPDRGEAEAFF.

The V and J genes are TRBV27 and TRBJ2-1, with TRBD1 identical over 7 bases. Germline V gene data show CDR1 as MNHEY and CDR2 as SMNVEV (reference sequence). V lost 0 bases and J lost 7; bases outside the gene matches: 3. This CDR3 is built from 14 residues. In nucleotides, the CDR3 is TGTGCCAGCAGTTTATCCTCAGGGGGTAATGAGCAGTTCTTC. Translated, it gives CASSLSSGGNEQFF.

This CDR3 reads CASSLPGEKLFF. CDR3 bases: TGTGCCAGCAGCTTGCCCGGGGAAAAACTGTTTTTT. V is TRBV7-9 and J is TRBJ1-4; no reliable D call. Germline V gene data show CDR1 as SEHNR and CDR2 as FQNEAQ (reference sequence). V shed 3 bases and J shed 8 bases, with 7 bases lying between them. The CDR3 sequence is 12 residues long.

The rearrangement uses TRBV4-3 and TRBJ2-1; perhaps TRBD2 as D (5 bases). The CDR3 has 14 residues. The V end was cut by 5 bases, the J end by 2 bases, with 10 bases between. The germline V gene has CDR1 LGHNA and CDR2 YSLEER. This CDR3 reads CASSGGGPYNEQFF. The CDR3 DNA sequence: TGCGCCAGCAGCGGAGGCGGCCCCTACAATGAGCAGTTCTTC.